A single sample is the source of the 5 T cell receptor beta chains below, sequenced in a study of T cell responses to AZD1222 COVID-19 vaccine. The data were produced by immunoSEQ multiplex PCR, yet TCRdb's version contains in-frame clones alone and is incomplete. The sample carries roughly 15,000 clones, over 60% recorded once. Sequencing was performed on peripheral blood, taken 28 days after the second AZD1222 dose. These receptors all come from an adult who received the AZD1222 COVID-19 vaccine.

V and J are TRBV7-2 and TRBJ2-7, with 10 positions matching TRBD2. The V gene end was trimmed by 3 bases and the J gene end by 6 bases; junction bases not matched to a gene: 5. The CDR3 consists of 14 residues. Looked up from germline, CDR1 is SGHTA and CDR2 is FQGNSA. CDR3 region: CASSFPAGGREQYF. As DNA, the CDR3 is TGTGCCAGCAGCTTCCCAGCGGGGGGGCGCGAGCAGTACTTC.

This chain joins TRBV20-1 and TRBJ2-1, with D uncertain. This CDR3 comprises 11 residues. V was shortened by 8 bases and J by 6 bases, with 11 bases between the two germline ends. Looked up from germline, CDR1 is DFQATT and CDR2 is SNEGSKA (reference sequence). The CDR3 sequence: CSSDVFNEQFF. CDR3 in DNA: TGCAGTTCGGACGTGTTCAATGAGCAGTTCTTC.

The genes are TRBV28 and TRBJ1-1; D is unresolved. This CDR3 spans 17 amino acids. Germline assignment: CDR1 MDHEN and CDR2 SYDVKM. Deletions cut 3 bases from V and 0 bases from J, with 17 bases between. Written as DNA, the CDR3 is TGTGCCAGCAGTTTGAGGTCGAGGGCTCGGGTGAACACTGAAGCTTTCTTT. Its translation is CASSLRSRARVNTEAFF.

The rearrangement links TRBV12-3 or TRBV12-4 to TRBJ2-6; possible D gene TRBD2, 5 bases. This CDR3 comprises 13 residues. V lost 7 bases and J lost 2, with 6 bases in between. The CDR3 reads CASKRAGANVLTF. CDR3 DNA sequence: TGTGCCAGCAAGAGGGCTGGGGCCAACGTCCTGACTTTC.

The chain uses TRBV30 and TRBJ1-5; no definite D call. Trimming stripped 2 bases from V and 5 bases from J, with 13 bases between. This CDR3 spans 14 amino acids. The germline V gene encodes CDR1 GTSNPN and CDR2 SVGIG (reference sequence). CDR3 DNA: TGTGCCTGGAGTCCTATTCTACTTGATCAGCCCCAGCATTTT. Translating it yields CAWSPILLDQPQHF.